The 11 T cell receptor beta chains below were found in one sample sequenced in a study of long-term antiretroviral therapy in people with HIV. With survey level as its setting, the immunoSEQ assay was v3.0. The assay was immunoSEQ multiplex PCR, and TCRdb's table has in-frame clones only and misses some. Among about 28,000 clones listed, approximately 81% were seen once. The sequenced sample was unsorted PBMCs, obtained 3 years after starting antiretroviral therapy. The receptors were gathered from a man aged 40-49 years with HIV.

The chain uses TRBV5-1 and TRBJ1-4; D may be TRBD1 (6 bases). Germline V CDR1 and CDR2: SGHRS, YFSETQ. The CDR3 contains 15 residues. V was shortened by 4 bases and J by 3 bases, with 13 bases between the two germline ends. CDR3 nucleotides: TGCGCCAGCAGCGCACCGGGACATCCTAATGAAAAACTGTTTTTT. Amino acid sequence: CASSAPGHPNEKLFF. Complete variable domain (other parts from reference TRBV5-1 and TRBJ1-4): KAGVTQTPRYLIKTRGQQVTLSCSPISGHRSVSWYQQTPGQGLQFLFEYFSETQRNKGNFPGRFSGRQFSNSRSEMNVSTLELGDSALYLCASSAPGHPNEKLFFGSGTQLSVL.

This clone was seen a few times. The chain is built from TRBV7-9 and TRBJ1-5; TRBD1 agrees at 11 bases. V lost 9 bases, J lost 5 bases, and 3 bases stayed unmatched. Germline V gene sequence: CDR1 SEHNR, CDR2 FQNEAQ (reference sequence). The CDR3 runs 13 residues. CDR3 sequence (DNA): TGTGCCAGTGGACAGGGGGCTTATCAGCCCCAGCATTTT. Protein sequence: CASGQGAYQPQHF.

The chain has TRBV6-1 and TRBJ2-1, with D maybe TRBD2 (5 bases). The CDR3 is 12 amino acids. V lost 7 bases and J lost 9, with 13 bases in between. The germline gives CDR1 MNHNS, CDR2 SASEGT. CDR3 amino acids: CASTQGSFEQFF. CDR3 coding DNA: TGTGCCAGCACCCAAGGGAGTTTTGAGCAGTTCTTC.

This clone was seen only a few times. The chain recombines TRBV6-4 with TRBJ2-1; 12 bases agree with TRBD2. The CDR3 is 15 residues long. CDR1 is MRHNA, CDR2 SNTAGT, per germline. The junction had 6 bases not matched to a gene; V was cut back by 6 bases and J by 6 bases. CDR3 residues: CASRALAGGVNEQFF. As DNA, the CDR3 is TGTGCCAGCAGAGCGCTAGCGGGGGGGGTCAATGAGCAGTTCTTC.

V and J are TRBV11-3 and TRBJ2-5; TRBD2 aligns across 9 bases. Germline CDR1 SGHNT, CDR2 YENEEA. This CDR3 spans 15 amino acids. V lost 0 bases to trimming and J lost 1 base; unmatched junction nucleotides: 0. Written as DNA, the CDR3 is TGTGCCAGCAGCTTAGAGCGGGGGGGCCAAGAGACCCAGTACTTC. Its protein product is CASSLERGGQETQYF.

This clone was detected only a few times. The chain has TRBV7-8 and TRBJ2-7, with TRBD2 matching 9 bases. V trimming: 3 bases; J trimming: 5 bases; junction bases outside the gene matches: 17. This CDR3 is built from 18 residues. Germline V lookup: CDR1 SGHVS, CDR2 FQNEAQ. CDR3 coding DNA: TGTGCCAGCAGCTTCTTTACGGCGGGGCTAGCGGGGCCGGACGAGCAGTACTTC. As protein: CASSFFTAGLAGPDEQYF.

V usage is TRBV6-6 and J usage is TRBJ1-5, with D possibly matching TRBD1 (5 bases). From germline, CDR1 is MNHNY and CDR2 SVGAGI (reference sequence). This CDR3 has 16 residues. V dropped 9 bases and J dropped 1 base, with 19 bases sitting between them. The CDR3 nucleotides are TGTGCCAGTCTGGTAGGGGATAGCGGCAGCAATCAGCCCCAGCATTTT. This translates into CASLVGDSGSNQPQHF.

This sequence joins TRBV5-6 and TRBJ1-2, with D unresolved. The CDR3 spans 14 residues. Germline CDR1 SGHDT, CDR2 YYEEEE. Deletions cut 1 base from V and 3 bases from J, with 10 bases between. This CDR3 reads CASSLSRNYYGYTF. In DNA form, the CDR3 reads TGTGCCAGCAGCTTGTCGAGAAATTACTATGGCTACACCTTC.

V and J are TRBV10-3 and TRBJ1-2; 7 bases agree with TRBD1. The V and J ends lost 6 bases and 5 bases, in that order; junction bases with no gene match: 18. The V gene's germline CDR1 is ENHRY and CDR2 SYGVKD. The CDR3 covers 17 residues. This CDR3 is CAIRGSYDREEDYGYTF. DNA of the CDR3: TGTGCCATCAGGGGTTCTTACGACAGGGAGGAGGATTATGGCTACACCTTC.

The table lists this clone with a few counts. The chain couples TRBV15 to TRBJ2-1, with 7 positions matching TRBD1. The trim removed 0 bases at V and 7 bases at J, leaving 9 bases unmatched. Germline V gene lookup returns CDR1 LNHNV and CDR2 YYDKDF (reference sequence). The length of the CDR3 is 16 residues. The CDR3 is CATSRDLRGRGNEQFF. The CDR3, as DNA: TGTGCCACCAGCAGAGATCTTAGGGGCAGGGGGAATGAGCAGTTCTTC.

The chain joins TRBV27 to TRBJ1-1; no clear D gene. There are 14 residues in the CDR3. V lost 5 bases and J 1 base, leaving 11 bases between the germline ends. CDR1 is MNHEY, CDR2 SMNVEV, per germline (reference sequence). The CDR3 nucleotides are TGTGCCAGCAGTAACCCGGCCCCGAACACTGAAGCTTTCTTT. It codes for CASSNPAPNTEAFF.